These 20 T cell receptor beta chains were sequenced from one sample in a study of CD8 T cells in ankylosing spondylitis. Antigens of these TCRs are unknown. The study's findings and limits: A TCR beta motif made of about 8 highly homologous variants seemed typical of ankylosing spondylitis blood.

TCRdb reanalysed the 5' RACE reads using MiXCR and keeps one entry per CDR3 protein. This table has about 480,000 distinct CDR3 sequences, 15% to 20% appearing once. The sample consisted of blood, either unsorted or a sorted T cell fraction (not recorded which). The receptors here all came from a male donor with ankylosing spondylitis.

This clonotype was recorded a few times. The chain combines TRBV7-8 with TRBJ2-5; D call uncertain. CDR1 and CDR2 (germline): SGHVS, FQNEAQ. The V end was cut by 5 bases, the J end by 10 bases, with 11 bases between. The CDR3 loop spans 11 amino acids. The CDR3 nucleotides are TGTGCCAGCAGCCTCGATAAGGGCCAGTACTTC. It codes for CASSLDKGQYF.

This clonotype occurred a few times. This chain connects TRBV7-6 to TRBJ1-2; 10 bases are a match to TRBD1. The V gene end was trimmed by 5 bases and the J gene end by 6 bases; junction bases not matched to a gene: 9. CDR1 SGHVS and CDR2 FNYEAQ come from the germline V gene. This CDR3 has 15 residues. The CDR3 DNA follows: TGTGCCAGCAGCCCCCTGGGACAGGGGATGGATGGCTACACCTTC. Amino acid sequence: CASSPLGQGMDGYTF.

This clonotype was recorded at least ten times. This chain uses TRBV7-2 with TRBJ2-2; 10 bases are a match to TRBD2. The ends lost 7 bases at V and 3 bases at J; junction bases unmatched: 5. The germline V gene encodes CDR1 SGHTA and CDR2 FQGNSA. CDR3 length: 15 amino acids. The DNA for the CDR3 is TGTGCCAGCACCAGGACTAGCGGATACACCGGGGAGCTGTTTTTT. As protein: CASTRTSGYTGELFF.

This clonotype was counted a few times. J is TRBJ2-1 and V is TRBV9, with a tentative D call TRBD2 (5 bases). V dropped 0 bases and J dropped 4 bases, with 11 bases sitting between them. This CDR3 contains 15 residues. The germline V gene has CDR1 SGDLS and CDR2 YYNGEE. CDR3 residues: CASSVAAGIYNEQFF. The CDR3 DNA follows: TGTGCCAGCAGCGTAGCGGCGGGCATTTACAATGAGCAGTTCTTC.

This clonotype has more than one count but fewer than ten. The chain's CDR3 is CSASAAKQETQYF. CDR3 nucleotides: TGCAGTGCTAGTGCGGCGAAACAAGAGACCCAGTACTTC. The chain links TRBV20-1 to TRBJ2-5; D unresolved. V gave up 3 bases and J gave up 2 bases, with 10 bases separating them. Germline V gene lookup returns CDR1 DFQATT and CDR2 SNEGSKA (reference sequence). The CDR3 consists of 13 residues.

The chain uses TRBV6-1 and TRBJ2-3, with D hard to call. V gave up 2 bases and J gave up 1 base, with 13 bases separating them. Per the germline V gene, CDR1 is MNHNS and CDR2 is SASEGT. This CDR3 has 16 amino acids. The CDR3 sequence is CASSERPRPGTDTQYF. In nucleotides, the CDR3 is TGTGCCAGCAGTGAAAGACCCCGCCCTGGCACAGATACGCAGTATTTT.

This clonotype was recorded many times. V usage is TRBV5-1 and J usage is TRBJ2-1, with D unclear. The CDR3 totals 16 residues. The germline CDR1 and CDR2 sequences are SGHRS and YFSETQ. The germline V and J ends were trimmed by 0 bases and 2 bases, with 12 bases remaining between them. DNA of the CDR3: TGCGCCAGCAGCTTGGGACGCGACCCCCCCTACAATGAGCAGTTCTTC. Its protein is CASSLGRDPPYNEQFF.

This clonotype has a single count. This chain uses TRBV30 with TRBJ2-7; D is unclear. The CDR3 loop spans 12 amino acids. Trimming took 2 bases from V and 6 from J, leaving 11 bases between them. Germline CDR1 reads GTSNPN; CDR2 reads SVGIG (reference sequence). CDR3 coding DNA: TGTGCCTGGAGTACCACAGATTCCGAGCAGTACTTC. Its protein is CAWSTTDSEQYF.

The J gene is TRBJ2-5, the V gene TRBV7-6; D might be TRBD2 (5 bases). The CDR3 sequence is 17 residues long. In germline, CDR1 is SGHVS, CDR2 FNYEAQ. V lost 0 bases and J 4 bases, leaving 18 bases between the germline ends. The CDR3 DNA follows: TGTGCCAGCAGCTTAGCCAGTTTGAAAAAAGGAGGAGAGACCCAGTACTTC. This translates into CASSLASLKKGGETQYF.

This chain links TRBV18 with TRBJ1-2; no clear D gene. Between the trimmed V and J ends, which lost 6 bases and 4 bases, there was a span of 6 bases. This CDR3 has 11 residues. Per the germline V gene, CDR1 is KGHSH and CDR2 is LQKENI. CDR3 in DNA: TGTGCCAGCTCTGAGGTCTATGGCTACACCTTC. It codes for CASSEVYGYTF.

The rearrangement joins TRBV29-1 to TRBJ2-1; no reliable D call. From germline, CDR1 is SQVTM and CDR2 ANQGSEA. V lost 6 bases and J 8 bases, leaving 17 bases between the germline ends. The CDR3 covers 13 residues. The CDR3, as DNA: TGCAGCGTGCGAAGAAGTTTGTCCGATGAGCAGTTCTTC. Encoded protein: CSVRRSLSDEQFF.

The table lists this clonotype with many counts. This chain joins TRBV12-3 or TRBV12-4 and TRBJ2-3; D may be TRBD1 or TRBD2 (5 bases each). The CDR3 has 14 residues. Trimming left V 6 bases short and J 4 bases short, with 14 bases between. DNA of the CDR3: TGTGCCAGCAGAACGGGAAGCAGGGCAGATACGCAGTATTTT. Its protein is CASRTGSRADTQYF.

There are a few counts of this clonotype. The chain carries TRBV6-2 or TRBV6-3 and TRBJ2-3, with 7 bases fitting TRBD1. J was trimmed by 5 bases and V by 0 bases; bases with no gene match: 8. The CDR3 loop spans 16 amino acids. The germline CDR1 and CDR2 sequences are MNHEY and SVGEGT. In DNA form, the CDR3 reads TGTGCCAGCAGTTACTCCGGCCAAGGGGGCAGAGATACGCAGTATTTT. Translation gives CASSYSGQGGRDTQYF.

The J gene is TRBJ1-5, the V gene TRBV20-1; tentative D call: TRBD1 (5 bases). Germline V gene data show CDR1 as DFQATT and CDR2 as SNEGSKA (reference sequence). V was trimmed by 0 bases and J by 2 bases, leaving 8 bases between them. The CDR3 is made up of 14 amino acids. CDR3 in amino acids: CSARERGGNQPQHF. CDR3 coding DNA: TGCAGTGCTAGAGAGAGGGGAGGCAATCAGCCCCAGCATTTT.

This clonotype has a handful of counts. The gene calls are TRBV20-1 and TRBJ2-3; TRBD2 might be the D (6 bases). In germline, CDR1 is DFQATT, CDR2 SNEGSKA (reference sequence). The V and J ends lost 6 bases and 0 bases respectively, with 13 bases between them. There are 14 residues in the CDR3. This CDR3 is CSALRGTSTDTQYF. In nucleotides, the CDR3 is TGCAGTGCGCTCAGAGGGACTAGCACAGATACGCAGTATTTT.

The chain uses TRBV3-1 and TRBJ1-5; possible D gene TRBD1, 6 bases. The CDR3 contains 16 residues. Trimming took off 1 base at V and 2 bases at J, with 12 bases between the two ends. Germline assignment: CDR1 LGHDT and CDR2 YNNKEL (reference sequence). CDR3 in amino acids: CASSQGPEGGNQPQHF. CDR3 in DNA: TGTGCCAGCAGCCAAGGTCCGGAGGGGGGCAATCAGCCCCAGCATTTT.

The gene calls are TRBV20-1 and TRBJ1-4, with TRBD1 matching over 7 bases. From germline, CDR1 is DFQATT and CDR2 SNEGSKA (reference sequence). Trimming at V came to 5 bases and at J to 4 bases, leaving 7 bases not matched to a gene. This CDR3 is built from 14 residues. The CDR3 loop reads CSAPHRDSNEKLFF. CDR3 DNA: TGCAGTGCTCCACACCGGGACAGTAATGAAAAACTGTTTTTT.

As to this clonotype: One end of the junction is discordant with germline, which a read error may explain. V gene TRBV14 combines with J gene TRBJ1-1; TRBD1 matches at 10 bases. Germline assignment: CDR1 SGHDN and CDR2 FVKESK. This CDR3 comprises 15 residues. CDR3 protein: CASSMGQGFYTETFF. Here the CDR3 DNA reads TGTGCCAGCAGCATGGGACAGGGGTTTTACACTGAAACTTTCTTT.

The chain recombines TRBV5-1 with TRBJ2-3, with D uncertain. Germline loops: CDR1 SGHRS, CDR2 YFSETQ. Trimming stripped 2 bases from V and 2 bases from J, with 6 bases between. The CDR3 has 13 residues. The DNA for the CDR3 is TGCGCCAGCAGCTTACAGTACACAGATACGCAGTATTTT. Translating it yields CASSLQYTDTQYF.

This clonotype was recorded at least ten times. The V gene is TRBV29-1, the J gene TRBJ2-1, with D unresolved. Germline V lookup: CDR1 SQVTM, CDR2 ANQGSEA. The V and J ends lost 4 bases and 5 bases respectively, with 6 bases between them. The CDR3 is 11 amino acids. CDR3 sequence: CSVARDNEQFF. The CDR3 region has the DNA TGCAGCGTTGCCAGAGACAATGAGCAGTTCTTC.